These 2 T cell receptor beta chains came from one sample sequenced in a study of chemoradiotherapy in HPV16-positive cancers. Sequencing used immunoSEQ multiplex PCR; TCRdb keeps in-frame clones, though not all of them. The table shows about 66,000 clones, with about nine tenths occurring only once. The material sequenced was blood, taken from a patient who underwent chemoradiotherapy. Receptor source: a human donor with HPV-associated anogenital cancer.

This clone was detected once. The V and J genes are TRBV19 and TRBJ2-2; 9 bases are a match to TRBD1. The CDR3 sequence is 13 residues long. V was clipped by 9 bases and J by 5 bases; unmatched bases: 4. The V gene's germline CDR1 is LNHDA and CDR2 SQIVND (reference sequence). The CDR3 reads CARGQGDTGELFF. CDR3 coding DNA: TGTGCCAGGGGACAGGGAGATACCGGGGAGCTGTTTTTT.

The V and J genes are TRBV5-8 and TRBJ1-5, with a tentative D call TRBD1 (5 bases). Deletions cut 4 bases from V and 7 bases from J, with 27 bases between. This CDR3 has 18 residues. Germline V gene sequence: CDR1 SGHTS, CDR2 YDEGEE. CDR3 residues: CASSPSRGRGATVQPQHF. For the CDR3, the DNA is TGTGCCAGCAGCCCATCTCGAGGACGTGGGGCAACTGTCCAGCCCCAGCATTTT.